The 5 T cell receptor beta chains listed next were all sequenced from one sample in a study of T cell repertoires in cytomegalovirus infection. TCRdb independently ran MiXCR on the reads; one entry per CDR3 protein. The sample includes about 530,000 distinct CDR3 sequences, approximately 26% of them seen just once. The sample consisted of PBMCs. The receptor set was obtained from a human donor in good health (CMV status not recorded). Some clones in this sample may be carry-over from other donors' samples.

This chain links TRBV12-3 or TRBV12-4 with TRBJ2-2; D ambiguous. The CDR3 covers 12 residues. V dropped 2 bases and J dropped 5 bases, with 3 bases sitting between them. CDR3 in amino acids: CASSLKTGELFF. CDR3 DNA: TGTGCCAGCAGTTTAAAAACCGGGGAGCTGTTTTTT.

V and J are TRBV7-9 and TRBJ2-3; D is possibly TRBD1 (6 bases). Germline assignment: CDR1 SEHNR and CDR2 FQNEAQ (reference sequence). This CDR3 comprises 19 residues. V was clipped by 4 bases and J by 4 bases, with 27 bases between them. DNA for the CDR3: TGTGCCAGCAGCTCCTTACCAGGGGCGATGGTAAGCGGCGCAGATACGCAGTATTTT. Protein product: CASSSLPGAMVSGADTQYF.

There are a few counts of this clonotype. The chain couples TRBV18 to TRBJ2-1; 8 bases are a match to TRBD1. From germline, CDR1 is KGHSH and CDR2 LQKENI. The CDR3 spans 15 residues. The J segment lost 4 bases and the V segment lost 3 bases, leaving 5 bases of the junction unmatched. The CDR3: CASSPGTGEYNEQFF. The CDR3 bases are TGTGCCAGCTCACCGGGGACAGGCGAATACAATGAGCAGTTCTTC. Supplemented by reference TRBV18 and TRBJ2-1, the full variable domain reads NAGVMQNPRHLVRRRGQEARLRCSPMKGHSHVYWYRQLPEEGLKFMVYLQKENIIDESGMPKERFSAEFPKEGPSILRIQQVVRGDSAAYFCASSPGTGEYNEQFFGPGTRLTVL.

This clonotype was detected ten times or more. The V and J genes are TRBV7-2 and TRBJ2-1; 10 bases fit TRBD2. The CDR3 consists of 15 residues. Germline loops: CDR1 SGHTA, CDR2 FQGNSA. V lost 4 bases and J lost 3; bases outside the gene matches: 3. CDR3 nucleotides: TGTGCCAGCAGCTCAGGACTAGCGGACTACAATGAGCAGTTCTTC. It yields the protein CASSSGLADYNEQFF.

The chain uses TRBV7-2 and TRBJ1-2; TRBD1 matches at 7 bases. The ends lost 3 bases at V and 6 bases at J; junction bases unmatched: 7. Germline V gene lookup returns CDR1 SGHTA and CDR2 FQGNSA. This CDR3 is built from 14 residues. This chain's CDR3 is CASSFNEGANGYTF. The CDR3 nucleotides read TGTGCCAGCAGCTTTAACGAGGGGGCCAATGGCTACACCTTC. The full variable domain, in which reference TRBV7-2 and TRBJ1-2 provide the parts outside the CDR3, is GAGVSQSPSNKVTEKGKDVELRCDPISGHTALYWYRQSLGQGLEFLIYFQGNSAPDKSGLPSDRFSAERTGGSVSTLTIQRTQQEDSAVYLCASSFNEGANGYTFGSGTRLTVV.